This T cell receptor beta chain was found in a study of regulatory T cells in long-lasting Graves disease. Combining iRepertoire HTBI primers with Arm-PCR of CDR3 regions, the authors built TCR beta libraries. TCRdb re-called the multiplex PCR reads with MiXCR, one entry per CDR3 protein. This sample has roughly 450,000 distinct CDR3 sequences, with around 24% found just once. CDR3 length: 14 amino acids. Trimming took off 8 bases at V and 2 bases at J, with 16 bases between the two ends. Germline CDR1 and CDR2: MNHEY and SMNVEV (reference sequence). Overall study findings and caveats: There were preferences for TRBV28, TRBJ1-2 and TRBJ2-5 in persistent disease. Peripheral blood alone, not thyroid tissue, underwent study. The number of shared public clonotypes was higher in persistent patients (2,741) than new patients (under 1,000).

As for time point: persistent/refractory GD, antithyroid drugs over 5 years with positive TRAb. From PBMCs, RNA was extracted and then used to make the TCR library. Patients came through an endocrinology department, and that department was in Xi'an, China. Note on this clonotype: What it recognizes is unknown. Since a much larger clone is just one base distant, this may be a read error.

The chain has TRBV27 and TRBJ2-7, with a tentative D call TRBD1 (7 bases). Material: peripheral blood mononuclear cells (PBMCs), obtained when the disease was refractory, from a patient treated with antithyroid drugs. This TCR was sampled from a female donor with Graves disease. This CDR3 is CASGPRGVTYEQYF. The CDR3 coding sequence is TGTGCCAGCGGCCCCAGGGGGGTCACCTACGAGCAGTACTTC.